These 3 T cell receptor beta chains originate from one sample sequenced in a study of blood T cell repertoires in COVID-19. The data were produced by immunoSEQ multiplex PCR, yet TCRdb's version contains in-frame clones alone and is incomplete. Among just over 300,000 clones listed, about 88% were seen once. Sequenced input: PBMCs or T cells enriched from blood (not recorded which). The origin of the receptors is a woman aged 40 to 50 who had recovered from COVID-19.

A word on this clone: Other DNA sequences in the sample encode the same CDR3. The chain employs TRBV7-3 and TRBJ2-3; 7 bases are shared with TRBD2. This CDR3 spans 15 amino acids. The germline V gene has CDR1 SGHTA and CDR2 FQGTGA. Germline trimming cut 2 bases from V and 3 bases from J; bases unmatched to any gene: 5. CDR3 loop: CASSLDRGVTDTQYF. The CDR3 nucleotides are TGTGCCAGCAGCTTAGACCGGGGGGTTACAGATACGCAGTATTTT.

V usage is TRBV9 and J usage is TRBJ1-1; D gene ambiguous. V lost 0 bases to trimming and J lost 4 bases, with 19 bases between them. This CDR3 region has 17 residues. Germline CDR1 is SGDLS and CDR2 is YYNGEE. CDR3 sequence reads: CASSVGGRETTTTEAFF. For the CDR3, the DNA is TGTGCCAGCAGCGTAGGAGGGAGGGAAACCACTACCACTGAAGCTTTCTTT.

This clone was picked up a small number of times. The V gene is TRBV7-8, the J gene TRBJ2-2; D might be TRBD1 (6 bases). Per the germline V gene, CDR1 is SGHVS and CDR2 is FQNEAQ. Trimming pared 5 bases from V and 5 bases from J, leaving 24 bases between. The CDR3 runs 18 residues. CDR3 residues: CASSQKIDRTGGTGELFF. The CDR3 bases are TGTGCCAGCAGCCAAAAAATCGACAGGACTGGGGGAACCGGGGAGCTGTTTTTT.